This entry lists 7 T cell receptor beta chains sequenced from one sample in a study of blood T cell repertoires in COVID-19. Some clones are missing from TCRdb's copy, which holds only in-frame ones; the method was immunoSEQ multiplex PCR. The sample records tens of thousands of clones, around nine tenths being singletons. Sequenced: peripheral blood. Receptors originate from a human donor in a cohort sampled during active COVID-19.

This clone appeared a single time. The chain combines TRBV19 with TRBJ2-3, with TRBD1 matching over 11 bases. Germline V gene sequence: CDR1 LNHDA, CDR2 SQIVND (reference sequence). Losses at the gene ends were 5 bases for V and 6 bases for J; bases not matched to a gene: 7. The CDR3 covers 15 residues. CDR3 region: CASSWDRGMTDTQYF. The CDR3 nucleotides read TGTGCCAGTAGTTGGGACAGGGGGATGACGGATACGCAGTATTTT. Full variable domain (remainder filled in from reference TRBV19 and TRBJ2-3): DGGITQSPKYLFRKEGQNVTLSCEQNLNHDAMYWYRQDPGQGLRLIYYSQIVNDFQKGDIAEGYSVSREKKESFPLTVTSAQKNPTAFYLCASSWDRGMTDTQYFGPGTRLTVL.

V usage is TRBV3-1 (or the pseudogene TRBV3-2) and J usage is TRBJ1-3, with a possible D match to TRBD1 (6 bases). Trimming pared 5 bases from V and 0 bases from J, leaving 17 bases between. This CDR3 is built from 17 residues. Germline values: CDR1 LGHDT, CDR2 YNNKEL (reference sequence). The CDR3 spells CASSKRTVLHSGNTIYF. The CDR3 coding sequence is TGTGCCAGCAGCAAACGGACAGTCCTCCACTCTGGAAACACCATATATTTT.

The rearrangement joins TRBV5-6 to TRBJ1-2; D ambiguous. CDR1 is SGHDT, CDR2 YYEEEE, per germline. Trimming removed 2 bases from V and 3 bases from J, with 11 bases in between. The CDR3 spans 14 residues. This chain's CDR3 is CASSFARLDYGYTF. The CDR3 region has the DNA TGTGCCAGCAGCTTCGCCAGGCTTGACTATGGCTACACCTTC.

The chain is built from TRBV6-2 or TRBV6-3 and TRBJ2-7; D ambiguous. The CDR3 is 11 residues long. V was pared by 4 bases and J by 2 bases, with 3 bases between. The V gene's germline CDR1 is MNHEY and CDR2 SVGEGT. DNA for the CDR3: TGTGCCAGCAGTTTCGCCTACGAGCAGTACTTC. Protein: CASSFAYEQYF.

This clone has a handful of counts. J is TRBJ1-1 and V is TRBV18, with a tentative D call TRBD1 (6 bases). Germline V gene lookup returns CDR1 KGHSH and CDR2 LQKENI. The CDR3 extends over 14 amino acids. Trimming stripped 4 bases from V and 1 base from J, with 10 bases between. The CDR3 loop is CASSLQGANTEAFF. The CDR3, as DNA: TGTGCCAGCTCACTACAGGGAGCGAACACTGAAGCTTTCTTT. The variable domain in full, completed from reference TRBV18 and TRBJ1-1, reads NAGVMQNPRHLVRRRGQEARLRCSPMKGHSHVYWYRQLPEEGLKFMVYLQKENIIDESGMPKERFSAEFPKEGPSILRIQQVVRGDSAAYFCASSLQGANTEAFFGQGTRLTVV.

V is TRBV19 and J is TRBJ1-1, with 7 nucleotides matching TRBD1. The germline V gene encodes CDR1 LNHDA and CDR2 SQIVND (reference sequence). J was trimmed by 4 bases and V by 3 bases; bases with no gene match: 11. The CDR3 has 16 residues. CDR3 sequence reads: CASSILKGAQVTEAFF. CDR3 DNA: TGTGCCAGTAGTATTTTGAAGGGGGCGCAGGTCACTGAAGCTTTCTTT.

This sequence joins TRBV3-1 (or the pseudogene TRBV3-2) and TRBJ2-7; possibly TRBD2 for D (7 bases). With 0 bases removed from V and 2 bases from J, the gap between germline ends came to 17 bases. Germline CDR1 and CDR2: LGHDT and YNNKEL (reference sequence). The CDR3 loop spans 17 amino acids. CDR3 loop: CASSQDLGGATTYEQYF. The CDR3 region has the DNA TGTGCCAGCAGCCAAGATTTGGGGGGGGCGACCACCTACGAGCAGTACTTC.